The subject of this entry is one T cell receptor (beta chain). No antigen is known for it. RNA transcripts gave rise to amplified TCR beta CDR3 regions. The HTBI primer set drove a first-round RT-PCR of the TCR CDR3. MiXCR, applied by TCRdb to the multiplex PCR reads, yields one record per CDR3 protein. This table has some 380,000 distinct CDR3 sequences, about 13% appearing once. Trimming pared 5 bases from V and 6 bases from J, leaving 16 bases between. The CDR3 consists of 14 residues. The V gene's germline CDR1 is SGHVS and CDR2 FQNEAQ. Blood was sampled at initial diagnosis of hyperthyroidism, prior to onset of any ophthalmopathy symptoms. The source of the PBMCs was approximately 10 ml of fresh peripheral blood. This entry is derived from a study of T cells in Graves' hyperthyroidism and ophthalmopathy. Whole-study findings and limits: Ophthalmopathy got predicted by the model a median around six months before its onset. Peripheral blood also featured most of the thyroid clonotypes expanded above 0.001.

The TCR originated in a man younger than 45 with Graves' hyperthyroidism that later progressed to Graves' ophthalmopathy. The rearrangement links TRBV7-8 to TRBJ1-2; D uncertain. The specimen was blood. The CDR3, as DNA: TGTGCCAGCAGCCCTCGGACCCCGAGCAATGGCTACACCTTC. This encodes CASSPRTPSNGYTF.